This T cell receptor (beta chain) was sequenced for a study of OX40 agonist ivuxolimab in advanced cancers. The CDR3 runs 16 residues. With 8 bases removed from V and 4 bases from J, the gap between germline ends came to 18 bases. Per the germline V gene, CDR1 is SGHAT and CDR2 is FQNNGV. Clones were sequenced by immunoSEQ multiplex PCR, and TCRdb holds only the in-frame ones, with some missing. The profile shows about 98,000 clones, approximately 93% of them singletons. This clonotype was obtained from an adult with an advanced solid tumor such as melanoma, head and neck, liver or kidney cancer. V and J are TRBV11-2 and TRBJ1-6, with D possibly TRBD1 on 6 matching bases. The sequences come from CD4+ or CD8+ T cells sorted from blood, collected in a trial of the OX40 agonist ivuxolimab. The CDR3 DNA follows: TGTGCCAGCCGAAAGGTTGGGGGGGCGTATAATTCACCCCTCCACTTT. It translates to CASRKVGGAYNSPLHF.